The 3 T cell receptor beta chains below come from one sample, sequenced in a study of blood T cell repertoires in COVID-19. This table comes from immunoSEQ multiplex PCR, and its TCRdb copy is limited to in-frame clones, with some not included. The sample records more than 95,000 clones, around four fifths being singletons. Sequenced sample: peripheral blood. These receptors all come from a man aged 60 to 69 with acute or convalescent COVID-19.

J is TRBJ1-4 and V is TRBV6-6; possibly TRBD1 for D (6 bases). V shed 5 bases and J shed 6 bases, with 16 bases lying between them. Germline V lookup: CDR1 MNHNY, CDR2 SVGAGI (reference sequence). The CDR3 length is 15 residues. Here the CDR3 reads CASSRGTGIDEKLFF. The CDR3 DNA reads TGTGCCAGCAGTCGCGGCACAGGGATAGATGAAAAACTGTTTTTT.

The CDR3: CASSIQQSQETQYF. The CDR3, as DNA: TGTGCCAGCAGTATACAGCAATCCCAAGAGACCCAGTACTTC. The chain carries TRBV6-5 and TRBJ2-5; D is unclear. The V end lost 5 bases, the J end lost 1 base, and 11 bases lay between the germline ends. This CDR3 spans 14 amino acids. Looked up from germline, CDR1 is MNHEY and CDR2 is SVGAGI.

This sequence joins TRBV4-3 and TRBJ2-3, with 11 bases lining up with TRBD2. The CDR3 consists of 16 residues. The junction had 7 bases not matched to a gene; V was cut back by 5 bases and J by 3 bases. Germline V gives CDR1 LGHNA, CDR2 YSLEER. CDR3 amino acids: CASSTQTSGTTDTQYF. DNA for the CDR3: TGCGCCAGCAGCACTCAGACTAGCGGGACAACAGATACGCAGTATTTT.